This T cell receptor (beta chain) was sequenced in a study of blood T cells in healthy people across ages. Using a J-beta primer mix together with a sample-barcoded 5' primer, a second PCR was run for roughly 7 to 12 cycles. In TCRdb, the 5' RACE reads were re-called with MiXCR into one record per CDR3 protein. Among roughly 1,800,000 distinct CDR3 sequences listed, 40% to 55% were seen once. Trimming took off 2 bases at V and 8 bases at J, with 15 bases between the two ends. The CDR3 length is 14 residues. Germline V gives CDR1 MGHDK, CDR2 SYGVNS. Sample: blood. The TCR comes from a middle-aged woman in good health. The J gene is TRBJ1-2, the V gene TRBV25-1; D might be TRBD1 (5 bases). The CDR3 DNA reads as TGTGCCAGCAGTGAAGTGGGGCAGGCAGGAGGCTACACCTTC. As protein: CASSEVGQAGGYTF.